These 32 T cell receptor beta chains share one sample of origin, sequenced in a study of T cell responses to AZD1222 COVID-19 vaccine. Some clones are missing from TCRdb's copy, which holds only in-frame ones; the method was immunoSEQ multiplex PCR. The top ten clones hold 9% to 9.5% of a sample with about 140,000 clones, about 90% of them seen once. The starting material was peripheral blood, obtained 28 days after the second AZD1222 dose. All receptors come from an adult who received the AZD1222 COVID-19 vaccine.

The V and J genes are TRBV19 and TRBJ1-2, with D hard to call. In germline, CDR1 is LNHDA, CDR2 SQIVND (reference sequence). The ends were cut back, 10 bases at V and 4 bases at J, with 7 bases in the middle. The CDR3 is 10 residues long. The CDR3 loop is CATRTYGYTF. The CDR3 nucleotides read TGTGCCACCCGGACCTATGGCTACACCTTC.

The genes are TRBV20-1 and TRBJ2-4, with TRBD1 as a possible D gene (5 bases). The CDR3 loop spans 16 amino acids. V gave up 3 bases and J gave up 3 bases, with 18 bases separating them. Germline CDR1 DFQATT, CDR2 SNEGSKA (reference sequence). The CDR3: CSASSSYQGGKNIQYF. CDR3 nucleotide sequence: TGCAGTGCTAGTTCTTCTTACCAGGGCGGCAAAAACATTCAGTACTTC.

Worth noting for this clone: At one end the junction does not follow the germline gene, possibly because of a read error. The chain has TRBV5-1 and TRBJ1-1; possibly TRBD1 for D (5 bases). Germline CDR1 reads SGHRS; CDR2 reads YFSETQ. The CDR3 sequence is 14 residues long. The CDR3 nucleotides read TGCGCCAGCGGCTTGGTATCAGGGTTCACTGAAGCTTTCTTT. Translating it yields CASGLVSGFTEAFF.

CDR3: CASSPLAGGRKTQYF. In DNA, the CDR3 is TGTGCCAGCAGCCCCTTAGCGGGGGGCCGGAAGACCCAGTACTTC. The chain joins TRBV7-2 to TRBJ2-5; TRBD2 agrees at 10 bases. The CDR3 extends over 15 amino acids. V dropped 5 bases and J dropped 6; count of bases not matched to a gene: 9. The germline V gene encodes CDR1 SGHTA and CDR2 FQGNSA. Together with reference TRBV7-2 and TRBJ2-5, the CDR3 gives the full variable domain: GAGVSQSPSNKVTEKGKDVELRCDPISGHTALYWYRQSLGQGLEFLIYFQGNSAPDKSGLPSDRFSAERTGGSVSTLTIQRTQQEDSAVYLCASSPLAGGRKTQYFGPGTRLLVL.

The V and J genes are TRBV7-2 and TRBJ2-5, with D perhaps assigned TRBD1 or TRBD2 (5 bases each). The V end was cut by 1 base, the J end by 5 bases, with 14 bases between. CDR3 size: 15 residues. Per germline, CDR1 SGHTA and CDR2 FQGNSA. This chain's CDR3 is CASSLVQGPGETQYF. In nucleotides, the CDR3 is TGTGCCAGCAGCTTAGTTCAGGGTCCGGGGGAGACCCAGTACTTC.

The chain is built from TRBV12-3 or TRBV12-4 and TRBJ1-2, with no clear D. V dropped 7 bases and J dropped 3 bases, with 9 bases sitting between them. The CDR3 is 12 amino acids. CDR3 in amino acids: CASKKGDYGYTF. The CDR3 region has the DNA TGTGCCAGCAAAAAGGGAGACTATGGCTACACCTTC.

V and J are TRBV19 and TRBJ1-2; TRBD1 aligns across 9 bases. The CDR3 is 11 residues long. With V trimmed by 11 bases and J by 8 bases, 6 bases remained unmatched. From germline, CDR1 is LNHDA and CDR2 SQIVND (reference sequence). The CDR3 bases are TGTGCCGGGACAGGGACTGAAGGCTACACCTTC. Protein: CAGTGTEGYTF.

The rearrangement uses TRBV15 and TRBJ2-3, with D perhaps given as TRBD1 or TRBD2 (5 bases each). V was shortened by 1 base and J by 6 bases, with 23 bases between the two germline ends. Germline CDR1 LNHNV, CDR2 YYDKDF (reference sequence). The CDR3 has 18 amino acids. As DNA, the CDR3 is TGTGCCACCAGCAGAGCCTTCGGGTACTTCAAGTGGGGGGATACGCAGTATTTT. It codes for CATSRAFGYFKWGDTQYF.

The rearrangement links TRBV4-1 to TRBJ1-1; D is unclear. The V and J ends lost 2 bases and 0 bases respectively, with 10 bases between them. The germline V gene has CDR1 MGHRA and CDR2 YSYEKL. This CDR3 has 15 residues. The CDR3 region is CASSQQAGLNTEAFF. CDR3 bases: TGCGCCAGCAGCCAACAGGCCGGCCTGAACACTGAAGCTTTCTTT.

The V and J genes are TRBV4-2 and TRBJ1-2; D gene uncertain. V was shortened by 2 bases and J by 8 bases, with 18 bases between the two germline ends. Germline V CDR1 and CDR2: LGHNA, YNFKEQ. CDR3 length equals 15 residues. CDR3 residues: CASSQITLDPGGYTF. CDR3 in DNA: TGTGCCAGCAGCCAAATAACCCTGGACCCAGGAGGCTACACCTTC.

This clone was seen once. The chain combines TRBV2 with TRBJ2-1; possible D gene TRBD1, 6 bases. The CDR3 totals 15 residues. With 7 bases removed from V and 4 bases from J, the gap between germline ends came to 17 bases. In germline, CDR1 is SNHLY, CDR2 FYNNEI. The CDR3 DNA sequence: TGTGCCAGCACCTCCTTCCGGGACATATACAATGAGCAGTTCTTC. It specifies CASTSFRDIYNEQFF.

This rearrangement joins TRBV6-1 to TRBJ2-1; TRBD2 agrees at 11 bases. V was pared by 2 bases and J by 7 bases, with 13 bases of the junction left unmatched. This CDR3 contains 18 residues. From germline, CDR1 is MNHNS and CDR2 SASEGT. The CDR3 here is CASSESWWVAGGQNEQFF. The CDR3 DNA follows: TGTGCCAGCAGTGAAAGTTGGTGGGTAGCGGGGGGGCAAAATGAGCAGTTCTTC.

The chain recombines TRBV6-2 or TRBV6-3 with TRBJ2-1, with D possibly being TRBD2 (7 bases). V was trimmed by 6 bases and J by 4 bases, leaving 19 bases between them. Germline V gene data show CDR1 as MNHEY and CDR2 as SVGEGT. The CDR3 totals 16 residues. The CDR3 loop reads CASSRYSGGLYNEQFF. CDR3 nucleotide sequence: TGTGCCAGCAGCCGATACTCGGGGGGCTTGTACAATGAGCAGTTCTTC.

This chain uses TRBV6-5 with TRBJ1-2; D might be TRBD1 (5 bases). CDR3 length: 14 amino acids. V was shortened by 7 bases and J by 0 bases, with 12 bases between the two germline ends. Germline CDR1 is MNHEY and CDR2 is SVGAGI. The CDR3 spells CASTSGKANYGYTF. As DNA, the CDR3 is TGTGCCAGCACTTCAGGGAAAGCTAACTATGGCTACACCTTC.

This chain links TRBV18 with TRBJ2-6, with D unclear. The CDR3 loop spans 16 amino acids. V dropped 3 bases and J dropped 4 bases, with 13 bases sitting between them. Germline V lookup: CDR1 KGHSH, CDR2 LQKENI. The chain's CDR3 is CASSPRSGRGANVLTF. The CDR3 nucleotides read TGTGCCAGCTCACCGCGATCGGGTCGAGGGGCCAACGTCCTGACTTTC. The full variable domain, in which reference TRBV18 and TRBJ2-6 provide the parts outside the CDR3, is NAGVMQNPRHLVRRRGQEARLRCSPMKGHSHVYWYRQLPEEGLKFMVYLQKENIIDESGMPKERFSAEFPKEGPSILRIQQVVRGDSAAYFCASSPRSGRGANVLTFGAGSRLTVL.

The V call is TRBV7-3, the J call TRBJ2-3, with TRBD2 identical over 10 bases. The germline gives CDR1 SGHTA, CDR2 FQGTGA. The CDR3 has 16 amino acids. V trimming: 2 bases; J trimming: 3 bases; junction bases outside the gene matches: 5. In DNA form, the CDR3 reads TGTGCCAGCAGCTTAGGTAGTAGCGGGGGGACAGATACGCAGTATTTT. Translated, it gives CASSLGSSGGTDTQYF.

The chain has TRBV19 and TRBJ2-7, with 13 bases that match TRBD2. Germline V gene data show CDR1 as LNHDA and CDR2 as SQIVND (reference sequence). The CDR3 spans 14 residues. The J segment lost 6 bases and the V segment lost 4 bases, leaving 3 bases of the junction unmatched. The CDR3: CASSTTSGRLEQYF. CDR3 nucleotides: TGTGCCAGTAGTACGACTAGCGGGAGGCTCGAGCAGTACTTC. Drawing the rest from reference TRBV19 and TRBJ2-7, the complete variable domain is DGGITQSPKYLFRKEGQNVTLSCEQNLNHDAMYWYRQDPGQGLRLIYYSQIVNDFQKGDIAEGYSVSREKKESFPLTVTSAQKNPTAFYLCASSTTSGRLEQYFGPGTRLTVT.

The DNA of the CDR3 is TGTGCCAGCAGTAATACAGGGGGTAGCAATCAGCCCCAGCATTTT. It encodes CASSNTGGSNQPQHF. V usage is TRBV6-6 and J usage is TRBJ1-5, with 8 bases that match TRBD1. The germline V gene encodes CDR1 MNHNY and CDR2 SVGAGI (reference sequence). V trimming: 5 bases; J trimming: 0 bases; junction bases outside the gene matches: 3. The CDR3 is made up of 15 amino acids.

Points on this clone: Other DNA variants within this sample encode the same CDR3. V and J are TRBV6-2 or TRBV6-3 and TRBJ2-3; D is possibly TRBD2 (6 bases). The CDR3 covers 16 residues. The germline V gene encodes CDR1 MNHEY and CDR2 SVGEGT. Trimming left V 5 bases short and J 1 base short, with 16 bases between. In DNA form, the CDR3 reads TGTGCCAGCAGTCCCGGACGGGGGAAGGGCACAGATACGCAGTATTTT. Translation: CASSPGRGKGTDTQYF.

V and J are TRBV6-6 and TRBJ1-2, with 9 bases aligning to TRBD1. Germline lookup yields CDR1 MNHNY and CDR2 SVGAGI (reference sequence). This CDR3 has 14 amino acids. V lost 5 bases, J lost 8 bases, and 9 bases stayed unmatched. The CDR3 DNA reads TGTGCCAGCAGTATCCGGACAGGGGAAGGAGGCTACACCTTC. Amino acid sequence: CASSIRTGEGGYTF.

The rearrangement uses TRBV7-6 and TRBJ2-3; 13 nucleotides line up with TRBD2. The V gene end was trimmed by 5 bases and the J gene end by 0 bases; junction bases not matched to a gene: 8. The germline gives CDR1 SGHVS, CDR2 FNYEAQ. The CDR3 is 18 residues long. The CDR3 DNA is TGTGCCAGCAGCCCCCGGACTAGCGGGGGTCCTAGCACAGATACGCAGTATTTT. The encoded protein is CASSPRTSGGPSTDTQYF. Using reference TRBV7-6 and TRBJ2-3 for the parts outside the CDR3, the full variable domain is GAGVSQSPRYKVTKRGQDVALRCDPISGHVSLYWYRQALGQGPEFLTYFNYEAQQDKSGLPNDRFSAERPEGSISTLTIQRTEQRDSAMYRCASSPRTSGGPSTDTQYFGPGTRLTVL.

The chain couples TRBV10-3 to TRBJ1-2; no definite D call. CDR3 length: 14 residues. Per the germline V gene, CDR1 is ENHRY and CDR2 is SYGVKD. Trimming took 2 bases from V and 4 from J, leaving 11 bases between them. The CDR3 DNA sequence: TGTGCCATCAGTGAGGATACTGGCAGCTATGGCTACACCTTC. Translating gives CAISEDTGSYGYTF.

The J gene is TRBJ1-2, the V gene TRBV4-2, with a weak D call TRBD1 (5 bases). Germline CDR1 LGHNA, CDR2 YNFKEQ. The CDR3 runs to 14 residues. Trimming left V 2 bases short and J 2 bases short, with 9 bases between. This CDR3 is CASSQWDSNYGYTF. The CDR3 nucleotides read TGTGCCAGCAGCCAATGGGACTCCAACTATGGCTACACCTTC.

The chain links TRBV14 to TRBJ2-5; D unresolved. V was cut by 3 bases and J by 1 base, with 9 bases left in between. Germline V gene data show CDR1 as SGHDN and CDR2 as FVKESK. The CDR3 has 14 residues. In nucleotides, the CDR3 is TGTGCCAGCAGCCATCGCATAACCCAAGAGACCCAGTACTTC. Encoded protein: CASSHRITQETQYF.

CDR3 nucleotides: TGTGCCAGCAGCCGCTCGGGAGGGGCGAACACTGAAGCTTTCTTT. Translation: CASSRSGGANTEAFF. The chain uses TRBV3-1 (or the pseudogene TRBV3-2) and TRBJ1-1; D is possibly TRBD1 (5 bases). This CDR3 is 15 amino acids long. Germline V gene data show CDR1 as LGHDT and CDR2 as YNNKEL (reference sequence). V was shortened by 4 bases and J by 1 base, with 13 bases between the two germline ends.

This sequence joins TRBV11-1 and TRBJ2-5; possibly TRBD1 for D (5 bases). Deletions cut 1 base from V and 4 bases from J, with 10 bases between. This CDR3 region has 14 residues. CDR1 is SGHAT, CDR2 FQDESV, per germline (reference sequence). The CDR3 loop is CASSLGQGPETQYF. CDR3 sequence (DNA): TGTGCCAGCAGCTTAGGGCAGGGCCCAGAGACCCAGTACTTC.

The CDR3 nucleotides are TGTGCCAGCAGAGATTTTCCGGGACTAGCGGGCCTGAATGAGCAGTTCTTC. This translates into CASRDFPGLAGLNEQFF. The V and J genes are TRBV7-9 and TRBJ2-1, with TRBD2 identical over 12 bases. The CDR3 loop spans 17 amino acids. The J segment lost 7 bases and the V segment lost 6 bases, leaving 13 bases of the junction unmatched. Germline V lookup: CDR1 SEHNR, CDR2 FQNEAQ (reference sequence).

The chain is built from TRBV27 and TRBJ2-1; 8 bases align to TRBD2. Germline V gene lookup returns CDR1 MNHEY and CDR2 SMNVEV (reference sequence). After removal of 8 bases from V and 7 bases from J, the junction contained 7 bases not matched to a gene. The CDR3 sequence is 13 residues long. The CDR3 loop is CASVPGLGNEQFF. The CDR3 nucleotides read TGTGCCAGCGTACCGGGACTAGGGAATGAGCAGTTCTTC.

The chain is built from TRBV9 and TRBJ1-1; D not resolved. Germline V gene lookup returns CDR1 SGDLS and CDR2 YYNGEE. V was clipped by 3 bases and J by 0 bases, with 6 bases between them. The CDR3 is made up of 13 amino acids. The CDR3 region is CASSGTVNTEAFF. For the CDR3, the DNA is TGTGCCAGCAGCGGAACCGTGAACACTGAAGCTTTCTTT. The variable domain in full, with the rest retrieved from reference TRBV9 and TRBJ1-1, is DSGVTQTPKHLITATGQRVTLRCSPRSGDLSVYWYQQSLDQGLQFLIQYYNGEERAKGNILERFSAQQFPDLHSELNLSSLELGDSALYFCASSGTVNTEAFFGQGTRLTVV.

This chain connects TRBV5-1 to TRBJ2-7, with 12 bases aligning to TRBD2. CDR3 size: 16 residues. The V and J ends lost 5 bases and 2 bases, in that order; junction bases with no gene match: 8. From germline, CDR1 is SGHRS and CDR2 YFSETQ. Here the CDR3 DNA reads TGCGCCAGCAGGCCGACTAGCGGGAGATTCCCCTACGAGCAGTACTTC. Its translation: CASRPTSGRFPYEQYF.

The chain uses TRBV19 and TRBJ2-2; the D call may be TRBD1 or TRBD2 (5 bases each). Germline V gives CDR1 LNHDA, CDR2 SQIVND (reference sequence). The CDR3 length is 15 residues. V was pared by 3 bases and J by 7 bases, with 15 bases between. CDR3 bases: TGTGCCAGTAGTATTGTCGGGACGAGGGACGGGGAGCTGTTTTTT. It codes for CASSIVGTRDGELFF. Complete variable domain (other parts from reference TRBV19 and TRBJ2-2): DGGITQSPKYLFRKEGQNVTLSCEQNLNHDAMYWYRQDPGQGLRLIYYSQIVNDFQKGDIAEGYSVSREKKESFPLTVTSAQKNPTAFYLCASSIVGTRDGELFFGEGSRLTVL.

The chain recombines TRBV27 with TRBJ2-1; 7 bases agree with TRBD1. After removal of 6 bases from V and 8 bases from J, the junction contained 1 base not matched to a gene. Germline V gene lookup returns CDR1 MNHEY and CDR2 SMNVEV (reference sequence). The CDR3 consists of 11 residues. The CDR3 DNA follows: TGTGCCAGCAGACAGGGGTATGAGCAGTTCTTC. This encodes CASRQGYEQFF.